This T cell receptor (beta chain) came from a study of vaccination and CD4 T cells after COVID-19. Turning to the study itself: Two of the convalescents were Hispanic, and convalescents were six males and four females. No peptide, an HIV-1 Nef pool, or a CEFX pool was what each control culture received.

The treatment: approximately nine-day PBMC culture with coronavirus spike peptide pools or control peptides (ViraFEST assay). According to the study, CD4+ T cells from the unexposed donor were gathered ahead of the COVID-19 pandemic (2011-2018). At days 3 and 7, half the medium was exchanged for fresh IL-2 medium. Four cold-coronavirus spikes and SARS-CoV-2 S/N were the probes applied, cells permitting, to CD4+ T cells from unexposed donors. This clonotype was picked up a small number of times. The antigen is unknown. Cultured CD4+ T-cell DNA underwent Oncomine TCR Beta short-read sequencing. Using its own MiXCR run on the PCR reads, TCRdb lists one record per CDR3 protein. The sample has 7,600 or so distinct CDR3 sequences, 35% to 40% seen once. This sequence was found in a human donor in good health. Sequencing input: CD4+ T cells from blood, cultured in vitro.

The CDR3 coding sequence is TGTGCCAGCAGCACAGGGAGCATCTATGGCTACACCTTC. This gives the protein CASSTGSIYGYTF. The gene calls are TRBV28 and TRBJ1-2; possible D gene TRBD1, 6 bases. V lost 6 bases and J 4 bases, leaving 12 bases between the germline ends. The CDR3 is 13 amino acids. CDR1 is MDHEN, CDR2 SYDVKM, per germline.